This T cell receptor beta chain is from a study of cytomegalovirus exposure and HLA in healthy donors. V was pared by 5 bases and J by 3 bases, with 9 bases of the junction left unmatched. Germline V lookup: CDR1 WSHSY, CDR2 SAAADI. This CDR3 spans 15 amino acids. The PCR made use of 60 Vbeta and 13 Jbeta primers. Produced via immunoSEQ multiplex PCR; TCRdb's table is partial and in-frame only. This sample yields around 150,000 clones, of which roughly 80% are seen a single time; roughly 2% belongs to the top ten. Sample: PBMCs. The rearrangement joins TRBV10-2 to TRBJ2-7; 8 nucleotides line up with TRBD2. The TCR comes from a female donor in good health and CMV-seronegative. CDR3 DNA sequence: TGCGCCAGCAGTCAGCAAGGACTAGCTGGCTACGAGCAGTACTTC. Translated, it gives CASSQQGLAGYEQYF.